A single sample is the source of the 13 T cell receptor beta chains below, sequenced in a study of OX40 agonist ivuxolimab in advanced cancers. Here immunoSEQ multiplex PCR was the method, and the copy in TCRdb shows in-frame clones only, minus some. The table records around 62,000 clones, 70% to 85% of them present only once. Here the sequenced sample was CD4+ or CD8+ T cells sorted from blood, taken in a trial of the OX40 agonist ivuxolimab. These receptors all stem from an adult with an advanced solid tumor such as melanoma, head and neck, liver or kidney cancer.

This chain joins TRBV6-6 and TRBJ1-1; D possibly corresponds to TRBD1 (5 bases). V dropped 2 bases and J dropped 1 base, with 8 bases sitting between them. CDR1 and CDR2 (germline): MNHNY, SVGAGI (reference sequence). This CDR3 is built from 14 residues. Here the CDR3 DNA reads TGTGCCAGCAGTTACGGGGGTCAGAACACTGAAGCTTTCTTT. This gives the protein CASSYGGQNTEAFF.

This clone was counted only a few times. This chain links TRBV9 with TRBJ1-3, with 7 positions matching TRBD1. This CDR3 comprises 18 residues. CDR1 is SGDLS and CDR2 is YYNGEE in the germline V gene. With 0 bases clipped from V and 3 bases from J, the junction kept 12 bases outside the gene matches. The CDR3 region has the DNA TGTGCCAGCAGCGTAGATAAGGGGGCCGCCGATAATGGAAACACCATATATTTT. Translated, it gives CASSVDKGAADNGNTIYF. The whole variable domain, filled in from reference TRBV9 and TRBJ1-3, reads DSGVTQTPKHLITATGQRVTLRCSPRSGDLSVYWYQQSLDQGLQFLIQYYNGEERAKGNILERFSAQQFPDLHSELNLSSLELGDSALYFCASSVDKGAADNGNTIYFGEGSWLTVV.

This chain links TRBV10-3 with TRBJ2-3; a possible D gene is TRBD1 (5 bases). Trimming took 7 bases from V and 0 from J, leaving 11 bases between them. The CDR3 sequence is 14 residues long. Germline V CDR1 and CDR2: ENHRY, SYGVKD. The CDR3 DNA reads as TGTGCCATCATGGGGCTGGGGAGCACAGATACGCAGTATTTT. As protein: CAIMGLGSTDTQYF.

In DNA form, the CDR3 reads TGTGCCAGCGCGGCGGGGAAGAACACCGGGGAGCTGTTTTTT. This codes for CASAAGKNTGELFF. This chain joins TRBV2 and TRBJ2-2, with D possibly TRBD2 on 6 matching bases. The V and J ends lost 8 bases and 1 base respectively, with 11 bases between them. This CDR3 comprises 14 residues. Germline assignment: CDR1 SNHLY and CDR2 FYNNEI. Drawing the rest from reference TRBV2 and TRBJ2-2, the complete variable domain is EPEVTQTPSHQVTQMGQEVILRCVPISNHLYFYWYRQILGQKVEFLVSFYNNEISEKSEIFDDQFSVERPDGSNFTLKIRSTKLEDSAMYFCASAAGKNTGELFFGEGSRLTVL.

J is TRBJ1-5 and V is TRBV6-5; no clear D gene. V shed 5 bases and J shed 4 bases, with 6 bases lying between them. CDR1 and CDR2 from the germline V gene are MNHEY and SVGAGI. The CDR3 runs 12 residues. The CDR3 DNA reads TGTGCCAGCAGTATCCAGAATCAGCCCCAGCATTTT. Amino acid sequence: CASSIQNQPQHF.

The chain couples TRBV4-3 to TRBJ1-2, with a possible D match to TRBD1 (5 bases). The V end lost 2 bases, the J end lost 7 bases, and 11 bases lay between the germline ends. The CDR3 runs 13 residues. Germline V CDR1 and CDR2: LGHNA, YSLEER. CDR3 loop: CASSQRGDSGYTF. The CDR3 region has the DNA TGCGCCAGCAGCCAACGAGGGGATTCTGGCTACACCTTC.

J is TRBJ2-2 and V is TRBV25-1, with D uncertain. Deletions cut 4 bases from V and 3 bases from J, with 12 bases between. This CDR3 contains 15 residues. Germline V lookup: CDR1 MGHDK, CDR2 SYGVNS. The CDR3 reads CASSATLFYTGELFF. As DNA, the CDR3 is TGTGCCAGCAGTGCGACACTTTTTTACACCGGGGAGCTGTTTTTT.

The chain employs TRBV19 and TRBJ1-1, with TRBD1 matching over 9 bases. V gave up 2 bases and J gave up 5 bases; unmatched junction bases: 12. The CDR3 extends over 17 amino acids. Germline loops: CDR1 LNHDA, CDR2 SQIVND (reference sequence). The CDR3 bases are TGTGCCAGTAGTATATCCGGGACAGGGACGATGAGGACTGAAGCTTTCTTT. Its protein product is CASSISGTGTMRTEAFF.

The chain couples TRBV2 to TRBJ2-2; D is possibly TRBD1 (5 bases). V was pared by 7 bases and J by 3 bases, with 9 bases between. The CDR3 spans 13 residues. CDR1 SNHLY and CDR2 FYNNEI come from the germline V gene. CDR3 nucleotide sequence: TGTGCCAGCAAACAGGAGTACACCGGGGAGCTGTTTTTT. Translation gives CASKQEYTGELFF.

This chain joins TRBV7-2 and TRBJ2-7; the match to TRBD2 covers 7 bases. V shed 4 bases and J 6 bases; nucleotides not matched to a gene: 21. The germline V gene has CDR1 SGHTA and CDR2 FQGNSA. CDR3 size: 18 residues. The CDR3 here is CASSSTGGSGTSFFEQYF. The CDR3, as DNA: TGTGCCAGCAGCTCCACGGGAGGATCCGGGACCTCCTTTTTCGAGCAGTACTTC.

The chain recombines TRBV6-6 with TRBJ2-7, with a tentative D call TRBD2 (5 bases). The CDR3 spans 12 residues. CDR1 is MNHNY, CDR2 SVGAGI, per germline (reference sequence). V was shortened by 8 bases and J by 1 base, with 9 bases between the two germline ends. The chain's CDR3 is CASARGSYEQYF. In DNA, the CDR3 is TGTGCCAGCGCCCGGGGATCCTACGAGCAGTACTTC.

The J gene is TRBJ2-3, the V gene TRBV6-5; 14 bases agree with TRBD2. The trim removed 4 bases at V and 9 bases at J, leaving 9 bases unmatched. There are 16 residues in the CDR3. CDR1 is MNHEY and CDR2 is SVGAGI in the germline V gene. DNA of the CDR3: TGTGCCAGCAGTTCCCGACTAGCGGGGGGGCCATGGACGCAGTATTTT. Amino acid sequence: CASSSRLAGGPWTQYF.

This chain connects TRBV6-1 to TRBJ1-2; D gene unclear. The germline V gene has CDR1 MNHNS and CDR2 SASEGT. The CDR3 extends over 15 amino acids. Trimming left V 3 bases short and J 4 bases short, with 15 bases between. CDR3 sequence reads: CASSDQPVSSYGYTF. CDR3 DNA sequence: TGTGCCAGCAGTGATCAGCCAGTCTCATCCTATGGCTACACCTTC.